The clone carrying this TCR beta chain came up many times. These data originate in a study of glioma-infiltrating T cells. Amplification of TCR alpha and beta CDR3 regions from RNA used iRepertoire nested multiplex PCR. One entry per CDR3 protein, called by TCRdb with MiXCR from the multiplex PCR reads. This table has over 120,000 distinct CDR3 sequences, roughly two fifths appearing once. This sequence originates from a human donor with low-grade glioma or glioblastoma, undergoing nonglioma brain surgery, or in good health (not recorded which). The sample consisted of glioma tissue, nonneoplastic brain tissue, or PBMCs (not recorded which).

CDR3 region: CSARERSYYNYGYTF. DNA of the CDR3: TGCAGTGCTAGGGAGAGGAGTTACTATAACTATGGCTACACCTTC. This sequence joins TRBV20-1 and TRBJ1-2; D gene ambiguous. CDR3 size: 15 residues. The germline V gene has CDR1 DFQATT and CDR2 SNEGSKA (reference sequence). V lost 3 bases to trimming and J lost 1 base, with 15 bases between them.